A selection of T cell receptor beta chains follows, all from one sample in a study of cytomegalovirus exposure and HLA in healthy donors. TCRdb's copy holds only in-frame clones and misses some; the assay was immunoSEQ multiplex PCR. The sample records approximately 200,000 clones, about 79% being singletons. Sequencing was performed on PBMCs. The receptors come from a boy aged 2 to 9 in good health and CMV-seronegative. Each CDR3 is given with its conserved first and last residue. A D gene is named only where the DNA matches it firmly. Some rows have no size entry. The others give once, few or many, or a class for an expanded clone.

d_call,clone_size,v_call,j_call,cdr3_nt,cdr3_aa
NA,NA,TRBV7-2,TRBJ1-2,TGTGCCAGCAGCTTAGGAAGGACAGAAAATGGCTACACCTTC,CASSLGRTENGYTF
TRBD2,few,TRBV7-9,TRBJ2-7,TGTGCCAGCAGCTTTGGGGGGACTAGCGGGTACGAGCAGTACTTC,CASSFGGTSGYEQYF
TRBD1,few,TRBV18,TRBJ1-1,TGTGCCAGCTCCCAAGGACAGGGGAGAAACACTGAAGCTTTCTTT,CASSQGQGRNTEAFF
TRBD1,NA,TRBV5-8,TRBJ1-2,TGTGCCAGCAGCTTGGCCGGACAGGGCCACTATGGCTACACCTTC,CASSLAGQGHYGYTF
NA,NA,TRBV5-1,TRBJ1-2,TGCGCCAGCAGTCAGGCGGTAGGGGGGGATGGCTACACCTTC,CASSQAVGGDGYTF
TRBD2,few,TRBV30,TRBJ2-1,TGTGCCTGGAGGACAGCGGGGGGGCCGATTAATGAGCAGTTCTTC,CAWRTAGGPINEQFF
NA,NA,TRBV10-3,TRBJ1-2,TGTGCCATCAGTGAATCTGCGCAAGTTGGCTACACCTTC,CAISESAQVGYTF
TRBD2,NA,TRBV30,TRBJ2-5,TGTGCCTGGAGTATGGCGGGGGGGCTGGAGACCCAGTACTTC,CAWSMAGGLETQYF
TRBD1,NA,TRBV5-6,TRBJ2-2,TGTGCCAGCAGCACAGGGGCCGGCGGGGAGCTGTTTTTT,CASSTGAGGELFF
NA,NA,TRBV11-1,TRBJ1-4,TGTGCCAGCAGCCAGGGCAGGCTGCGGAGCGAAAAACTGTTTTTT,CASSQGRLRSEKLFF
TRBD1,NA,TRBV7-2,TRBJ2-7,TGTGCCAGCAGAGCCGGGACAGGGCACTCCTACGAGCAGTACTTC,CASRAGTGHSYEQYF
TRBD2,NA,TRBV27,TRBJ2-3,TGTGCCAGCAGTTTGCGGCTAGCGGCTAGCACAGATACGCAGTATTTT,CASSLRLAASTDTQYF
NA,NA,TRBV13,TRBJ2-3,TGTGCCAGCAGCTTAGGAGGCCCGGGGATCGATACGCAGTATTTT,CASSLGGPGIDTQYF
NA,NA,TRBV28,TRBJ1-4,TGTGCCAGCAGTCCCTACCGACAGGCGATTAATGAAAAACTGTTTTTT,CASSPYRQAINEKLFF
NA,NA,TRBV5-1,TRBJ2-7,TGCGCCAGCAGCGCCTCACTAGCTTCGGACTACGAGCAGTACTTC,CASSASLASDYEQYF
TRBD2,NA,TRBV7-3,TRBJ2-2,TGTGCCAGCAGCCTCGTGGCGGGGGGGCAAACCGGGGAGCTGTTTTTT,CASSLVAGGQTGELFF
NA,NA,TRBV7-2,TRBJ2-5,TGTGCCAGCAACCTAGACAGCAACCAAGAGACCCAGTACTTC,CASNLDSNQETQYF
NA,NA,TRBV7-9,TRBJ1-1,TGTGCCAGCAGAAACAGGGTCCGAAGCGGTAACACTGAAGCTTTCTTT,CASRNRVRSGNTEAFF
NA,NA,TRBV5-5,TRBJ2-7,TGTGCCAGCAGCCGCGGGACAGCTCTCTACGAGCAGTACTTC,CASSRGTALYEQYF
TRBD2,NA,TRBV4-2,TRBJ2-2,TGTGCCAGCAGCCAAGATCCTCTGCCTAGCGGGGTCCAGGAGACCGGGGAGCTGTTTTTT,CASSQDPLPSGVQETGELFF
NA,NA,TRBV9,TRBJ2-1,TGTGCCAGCAGTCCACAGGGAACCTACAATGAGCAGTTCTTC,CASSPQGTYNEQFF
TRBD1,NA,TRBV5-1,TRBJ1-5,TGCGCCAGCAGCCCTGGACAGGGAGACAATCAGCCCCAGCATTTT,CASSPGQGDNQPQHF
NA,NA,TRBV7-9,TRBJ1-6,TGTGCCAGCAGTTCCAGTGGGGGCCTAAATTCACCCCTCCACTTT,CASSSSGGLNSPLHF
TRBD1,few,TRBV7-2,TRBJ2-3,TGTGCCAGCAGCTTAGTGGGACAGAATCGGGATACGCAGTATTTT,CASSLVGQNRDTQYF
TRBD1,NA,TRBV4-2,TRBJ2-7,TGTGCCAGCAGCCGAGCTACCGGGACAGGCGCCTACGAGCAGTACTTC,CASSRATGTGAYEQYF
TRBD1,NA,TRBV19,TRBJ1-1,TGTGCCAGTAGTATAGGGCACAGGGGAACTGAAGCTTTCTTT,CASSIGHRGTEAFF
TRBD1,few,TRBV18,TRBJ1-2,TGTGCCAGCTTTGGGGACAGGCTCAGTAACTATGGCTACACCTTC,CASFGDRLSNYGYTF
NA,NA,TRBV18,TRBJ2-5,TGTGCCAGCTCACCACTGCGAGGCGAGACCCAGTACTTC,CASSPLRGETQYF
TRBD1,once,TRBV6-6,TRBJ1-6,TGTGCCAGCAGTCCCCAGGGGGCGAAGAATTCACCCCTCCACTTT,CASSPQGAKNSPLHF
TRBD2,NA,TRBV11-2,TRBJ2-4,TGTGCCAGCAGCCCTAGCGGGGGGATCAAAAACATTCAGTACTTC,CASSPSGGIKNIQYF
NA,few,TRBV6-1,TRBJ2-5,TGTGCCAGCAGTGGGGGATACAGGGCTCCCAGGGGCCAGTACTTC,CASSGGYRAPRGQYF
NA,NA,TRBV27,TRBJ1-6,TGTGCCAGCAGTTTATCCCCGGTGTACGATGTCGGTTCACCCCTCCACTTT,CASSLSPVYDVGSPLHF
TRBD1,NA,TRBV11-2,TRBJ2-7,TGTGCCAGCAGCTCGACAGGGGGATCCTACGAGCAGTACTTC,CASSSTGGSYEQYF
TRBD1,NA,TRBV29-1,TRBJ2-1,TGCAGCGTTGTCGGACAGGGGATTCATGAGCAGTTCTTC,CSVVGQGIHEQFF
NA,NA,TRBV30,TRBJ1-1,TGTGCCTGGGGACTGATGAACACTGAAGCTTTCTTT,CAWGLMNTEAFF